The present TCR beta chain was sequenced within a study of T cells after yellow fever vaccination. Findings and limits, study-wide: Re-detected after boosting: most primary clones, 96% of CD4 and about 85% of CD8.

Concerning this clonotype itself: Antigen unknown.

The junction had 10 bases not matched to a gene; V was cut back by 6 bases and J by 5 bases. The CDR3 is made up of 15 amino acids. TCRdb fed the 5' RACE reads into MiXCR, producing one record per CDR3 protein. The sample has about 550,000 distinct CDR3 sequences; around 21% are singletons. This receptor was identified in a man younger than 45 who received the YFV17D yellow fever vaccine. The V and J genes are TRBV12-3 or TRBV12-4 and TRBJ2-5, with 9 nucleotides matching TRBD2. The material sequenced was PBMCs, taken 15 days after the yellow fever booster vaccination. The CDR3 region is CASSPIAGDLETQYF. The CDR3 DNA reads TGTGCCAGCAGCCCAATAGCGGGAGACTTGGAGACCCAGTACTTC.